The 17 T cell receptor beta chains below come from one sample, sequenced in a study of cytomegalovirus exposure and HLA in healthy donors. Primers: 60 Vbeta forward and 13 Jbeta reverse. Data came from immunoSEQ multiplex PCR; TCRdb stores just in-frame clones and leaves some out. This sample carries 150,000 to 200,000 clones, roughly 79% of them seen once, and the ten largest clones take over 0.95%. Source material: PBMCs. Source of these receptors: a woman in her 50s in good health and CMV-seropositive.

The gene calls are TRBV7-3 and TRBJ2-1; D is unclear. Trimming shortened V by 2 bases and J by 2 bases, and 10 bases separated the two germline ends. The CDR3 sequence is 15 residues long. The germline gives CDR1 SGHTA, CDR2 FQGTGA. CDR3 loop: CASSLGPPPYNEQFF. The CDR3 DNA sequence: TGTGCCAGCAGCTTAGGGCCTCCCCCCTACAATGAGCAGTTCTTC.

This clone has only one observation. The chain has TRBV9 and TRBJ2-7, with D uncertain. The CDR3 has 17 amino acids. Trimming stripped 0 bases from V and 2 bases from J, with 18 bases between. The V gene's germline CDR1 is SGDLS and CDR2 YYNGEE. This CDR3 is CASSVGVSSRVPYEQYF. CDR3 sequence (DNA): TGTGCCAGCAGCGTAGGGGTTTCTTCTCGGGTCCCCTACGAGCAGTACTTC.

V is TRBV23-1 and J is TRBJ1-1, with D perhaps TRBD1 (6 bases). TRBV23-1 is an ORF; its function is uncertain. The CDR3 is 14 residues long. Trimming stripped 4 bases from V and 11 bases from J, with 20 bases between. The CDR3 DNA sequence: TGCGCCAGCAGTCCCGGGCGCACAGGGTTCCGGGCTTTCTTT. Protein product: CASSPGRTGFRAFF.

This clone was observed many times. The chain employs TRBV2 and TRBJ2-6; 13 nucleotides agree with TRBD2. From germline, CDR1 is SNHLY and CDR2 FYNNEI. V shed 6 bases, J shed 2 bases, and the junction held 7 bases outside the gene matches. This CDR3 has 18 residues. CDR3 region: CASSHLLAGGPGANVLTF. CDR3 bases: TGTGCCAGCAGCCATTTACTAGCGGGGGGGCCTGGGGCCAACGTCCTGACTTTC.

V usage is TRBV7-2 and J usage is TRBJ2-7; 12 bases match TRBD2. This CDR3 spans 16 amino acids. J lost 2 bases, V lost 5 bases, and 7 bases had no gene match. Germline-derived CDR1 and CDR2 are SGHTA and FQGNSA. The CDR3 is CASSPTTSGGTYEQYF. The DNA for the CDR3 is TGTGCCAGCAGCCCGACGACTAGCGGGGGTACCTACGAGCAGTACTTC.

CDR3 sequence (DNA): TGTGCCAGCAGCCGACAGGGGACAATGAACACTGAAGCTTTCTTT. It yields the protein CASSRQGTMNTEAFF. This rearrangement joins TRBV6-5 to TRBJ1-1; 8 bases match TRBD1. Germline-derived CDR1 and CDR2 are MNHEY and SVGAGI. This CDR3 comprises 15 residues. Trimming at V came to 6 bases and at J to 0 bases, leaving 6 bases not matched to a gene.

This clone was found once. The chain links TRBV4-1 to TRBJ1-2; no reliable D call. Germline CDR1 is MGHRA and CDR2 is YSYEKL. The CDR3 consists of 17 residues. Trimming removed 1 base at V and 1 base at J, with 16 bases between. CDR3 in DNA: TGCGCCAGCAGCCAAGTCCCGGACCTGAGGGATAACTATGGCTACACCTTC. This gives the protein CASSQVPDLRDNYGYTF.

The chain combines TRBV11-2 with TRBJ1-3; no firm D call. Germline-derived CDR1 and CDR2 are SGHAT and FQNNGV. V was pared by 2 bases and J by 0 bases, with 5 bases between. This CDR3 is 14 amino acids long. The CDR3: CASSLRVSGNTIYF. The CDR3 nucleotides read TGTGCCAGCAGCTTACGCGTCTCTGGAAACACCATATATTTT.

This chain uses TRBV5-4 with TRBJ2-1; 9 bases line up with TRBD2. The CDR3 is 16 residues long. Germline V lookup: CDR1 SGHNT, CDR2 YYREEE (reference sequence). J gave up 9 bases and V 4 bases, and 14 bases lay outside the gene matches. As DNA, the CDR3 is TGTGCCAGCAGCCATAAGCGGGAGGCCGGGAATCGTGAGCAGTTCTTC. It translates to CASSHKREAGNREQFF.

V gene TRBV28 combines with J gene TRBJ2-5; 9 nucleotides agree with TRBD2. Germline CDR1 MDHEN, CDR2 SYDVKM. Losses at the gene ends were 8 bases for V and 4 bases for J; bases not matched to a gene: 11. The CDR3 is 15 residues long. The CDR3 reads CASHSGGYDGETQYF. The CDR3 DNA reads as TGTGCCAGCCATAGCGGGGGCTACGATGGAGAGACCCAGTACTTC. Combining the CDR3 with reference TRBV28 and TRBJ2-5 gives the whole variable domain DVKVTQSSRYLVKRTGEKVFLECVQDMDHENMFWYRQDPGLGLRLIYFSYDVKMKEKGDIPEGYSVSREKKERFSLILESASTNQTSMYLCASHSGGYDGETQYFGPGTRLLVL.

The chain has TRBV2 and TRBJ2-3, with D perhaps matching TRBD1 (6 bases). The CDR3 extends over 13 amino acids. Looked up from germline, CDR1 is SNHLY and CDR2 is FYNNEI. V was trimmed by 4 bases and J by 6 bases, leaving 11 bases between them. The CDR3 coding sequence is TGTGCCAGCAGTGGGCCTCAGGGGGATACGCAGTATTTT. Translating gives CASSGPQGDTQYF.

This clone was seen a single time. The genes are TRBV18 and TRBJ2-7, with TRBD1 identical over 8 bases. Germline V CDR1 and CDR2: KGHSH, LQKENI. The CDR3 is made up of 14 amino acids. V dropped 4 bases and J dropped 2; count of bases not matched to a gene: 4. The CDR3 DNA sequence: TGTGCCAGCTCACAACGGACAGGGACCTACGAGCAGTACTTC. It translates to CASSQRTGTYEQYF.

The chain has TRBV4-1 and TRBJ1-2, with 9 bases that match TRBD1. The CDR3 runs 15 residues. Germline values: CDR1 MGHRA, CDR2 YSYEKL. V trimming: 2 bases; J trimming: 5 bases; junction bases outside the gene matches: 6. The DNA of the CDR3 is TGCGCCAGCAGCCAATCCCTACAGGGGGCTTATGGCTACACCTTC. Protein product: CASSQSLQGAYGYTF.

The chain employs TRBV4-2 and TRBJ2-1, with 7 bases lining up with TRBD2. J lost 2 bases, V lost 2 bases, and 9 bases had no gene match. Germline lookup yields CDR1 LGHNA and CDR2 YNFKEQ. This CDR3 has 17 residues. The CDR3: CASSQNPTGTTYNEQFF. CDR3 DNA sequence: TGTGCCAGCAGCCAAAACCCTACCGGGACTACCTACAATGAGCAGTTCTTC.

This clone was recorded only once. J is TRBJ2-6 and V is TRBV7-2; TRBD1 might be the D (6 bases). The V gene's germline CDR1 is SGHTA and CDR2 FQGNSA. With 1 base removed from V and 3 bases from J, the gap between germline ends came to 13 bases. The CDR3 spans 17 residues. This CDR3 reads CASSLVGARGGANVLTF. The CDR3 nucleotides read TGTGCCAGCAGCTTAGTGGGGGCGAGGGGTGGGGCCAACGTCCTGACTTTC.

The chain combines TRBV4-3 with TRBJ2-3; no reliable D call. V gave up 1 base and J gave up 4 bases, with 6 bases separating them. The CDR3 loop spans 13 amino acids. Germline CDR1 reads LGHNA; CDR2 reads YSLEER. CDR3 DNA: TGCGCCAGCAGCCAAGTAGTCCCAGATACGCAGTATTTT. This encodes CASSQVVPDTQYF.

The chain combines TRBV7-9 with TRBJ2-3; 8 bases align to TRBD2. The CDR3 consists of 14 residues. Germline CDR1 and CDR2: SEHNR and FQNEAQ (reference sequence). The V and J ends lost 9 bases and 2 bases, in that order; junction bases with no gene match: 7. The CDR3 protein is CASESGSITDTQYF. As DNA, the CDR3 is TGTGCCAGTGAGAGCGGGAGTATCACAGATACGCAGTATTTT.